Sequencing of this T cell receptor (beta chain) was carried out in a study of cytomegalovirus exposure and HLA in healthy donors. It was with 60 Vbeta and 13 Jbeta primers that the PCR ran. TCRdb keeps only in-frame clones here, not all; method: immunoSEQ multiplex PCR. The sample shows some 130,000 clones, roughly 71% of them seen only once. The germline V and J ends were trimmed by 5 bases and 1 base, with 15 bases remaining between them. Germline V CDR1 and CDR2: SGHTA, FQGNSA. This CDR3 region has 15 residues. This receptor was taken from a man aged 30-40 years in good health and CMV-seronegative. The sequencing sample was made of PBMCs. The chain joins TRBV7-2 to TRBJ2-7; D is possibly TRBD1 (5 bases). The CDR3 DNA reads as TGTGCCAGCAGCAGATACAGGACCAGTTCCTACGAGCAGTACTTC. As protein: CASSRYRTSSYEQYF.